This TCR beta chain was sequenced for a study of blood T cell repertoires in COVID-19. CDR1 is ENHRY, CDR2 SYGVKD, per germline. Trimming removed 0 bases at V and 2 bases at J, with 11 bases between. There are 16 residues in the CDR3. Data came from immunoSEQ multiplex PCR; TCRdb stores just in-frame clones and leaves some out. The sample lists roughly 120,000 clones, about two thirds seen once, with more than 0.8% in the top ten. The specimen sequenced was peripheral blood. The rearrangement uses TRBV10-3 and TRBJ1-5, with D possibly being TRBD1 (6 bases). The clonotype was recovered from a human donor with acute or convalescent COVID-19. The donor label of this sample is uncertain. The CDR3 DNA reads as TGTGCCATCAGTGAGTCTGGGGCAGGGGGCAATCAGCCCCAGCATTTT. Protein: CAISESGAGGNQPQHF.